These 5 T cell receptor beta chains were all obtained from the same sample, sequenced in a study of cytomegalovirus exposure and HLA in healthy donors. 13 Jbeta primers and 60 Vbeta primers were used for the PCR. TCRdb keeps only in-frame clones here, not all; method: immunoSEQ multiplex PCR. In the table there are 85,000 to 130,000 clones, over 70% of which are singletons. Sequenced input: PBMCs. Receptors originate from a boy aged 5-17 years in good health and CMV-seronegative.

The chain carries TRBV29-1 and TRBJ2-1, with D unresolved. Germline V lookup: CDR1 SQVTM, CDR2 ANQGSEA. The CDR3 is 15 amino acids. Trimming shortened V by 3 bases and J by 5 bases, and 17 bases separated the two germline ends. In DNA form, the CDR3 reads TGCAGCGTTGAGTCTATCGCAGGAAAGAACAATGAGCAGTTCTTC. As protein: CSVESIAGKNNEQFF.

The CDR3 DNA follows: TGTGCCAGCAGTTCACGATTCGGACAGGGTAGGCACGAGCAGTACTTC. Protein: CASSSRFGQGRHEQYF. The J gene is TRBJ2-7, the V gene TRBV27, with 8 bases matching TRBD1. The CDR3 is 16 residues long. CDR1 MNHEY and CDR2 SMNVEV come from the germline V gene (reference sequence). J was trimmed by 5 bases and V by 4 bases; bases with no gene match: 13.

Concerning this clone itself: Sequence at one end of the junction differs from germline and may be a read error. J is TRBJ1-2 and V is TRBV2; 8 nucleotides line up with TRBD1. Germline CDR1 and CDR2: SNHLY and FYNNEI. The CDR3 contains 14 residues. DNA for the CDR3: TGTGCCAGCAGGAACCCATTAAGACAGGGGAGGCCCCTCTTC. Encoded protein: CASRNPLRQGRPLF.

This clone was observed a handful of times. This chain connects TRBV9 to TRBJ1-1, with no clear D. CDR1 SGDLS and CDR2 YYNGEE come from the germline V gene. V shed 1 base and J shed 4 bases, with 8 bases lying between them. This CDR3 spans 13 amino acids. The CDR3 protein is CASSVQSSTEAFF. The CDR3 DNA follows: TGTGCCAGCAGCGTACAGTCGTCCACTGAAGCTTTCTTT. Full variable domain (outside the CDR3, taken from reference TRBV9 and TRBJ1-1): DSGVTQTPKHLITATGQRVTLRCSPRSGDLSVYWYQQSLDQGLQFLIQYYNGEERAKGNILERFSAQQFPDLHSELNLSSLELGDSALYFCASSVQSSTEAFFGQGTRLTVV.

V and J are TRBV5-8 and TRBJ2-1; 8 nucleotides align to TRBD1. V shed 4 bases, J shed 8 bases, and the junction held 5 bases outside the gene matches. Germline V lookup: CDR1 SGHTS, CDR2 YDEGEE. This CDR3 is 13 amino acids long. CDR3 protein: CASSRDRGDEQFF. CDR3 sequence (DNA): TGTGCCAGCAGCCGAGACAGGGGCGATGAGCAGTTCTTC.